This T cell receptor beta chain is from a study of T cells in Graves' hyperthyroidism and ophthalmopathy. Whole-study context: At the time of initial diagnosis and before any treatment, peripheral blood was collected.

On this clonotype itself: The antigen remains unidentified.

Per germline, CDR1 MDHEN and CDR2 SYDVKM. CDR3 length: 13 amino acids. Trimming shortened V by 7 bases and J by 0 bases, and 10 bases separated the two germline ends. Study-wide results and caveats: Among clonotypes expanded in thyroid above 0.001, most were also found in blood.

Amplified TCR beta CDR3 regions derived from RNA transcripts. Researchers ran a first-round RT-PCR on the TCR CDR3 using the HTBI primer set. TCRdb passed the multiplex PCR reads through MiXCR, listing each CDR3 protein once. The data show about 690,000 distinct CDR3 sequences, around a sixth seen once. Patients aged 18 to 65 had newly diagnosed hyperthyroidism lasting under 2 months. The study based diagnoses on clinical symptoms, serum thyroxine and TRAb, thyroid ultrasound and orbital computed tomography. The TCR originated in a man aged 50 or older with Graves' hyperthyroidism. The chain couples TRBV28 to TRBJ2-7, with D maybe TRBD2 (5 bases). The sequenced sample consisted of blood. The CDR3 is CASKLAYSYEQYF. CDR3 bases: TGTGCCAGCAAATTAGCGTACTCCTACGAGCAGTACTTC.